Here is one T cell receptor (beta chain) with its context. This CDR3 spans 12 amino acids. CDR1 and CDR2 from the germline V gene are SQVTM and ANQGSEA. V was pared by 8 bases and J by 1 base, with 11 bases between. The record originates from a study of cytomegalovirus exposure and HLA in healthy donors. Assay: immunoSEQ multiplex PCR; the TCRdb copy retains only in-frame clones and omits some. The sample has about 160,000 clones, roughly 83% seen once; the top ten hold roughly 10%. The rearrangement uses TRBV29-1 and TRBJ1-1; D might be TRBD1 (5 bases). Sequencing was performed on PBMCs. The TCR comes from a man aged 25 to 40 in good health and CMV-seropositive. DNA of the CDR3: TGCAGCTCCGGCAGGGCGAACACTGAAGCTTTCTTT. Amino acid sequence: CSSGRANTEAFF.